Described below is a single TCR beta chain sequence and its context. One end of the junction varies from germline; a read error may be responsible. The entry originates in a study of tumor-infiltrating lymphocytes in primary liver carcinoma. Study-wide background: Yields of productive TCRbeta reads ranged from roughly 3.5 to 7.5 million per sample and were similar across tissue types.

The tissue used was unsorted bulk material of about 19-34 mg. RNA and DNA were co-extracted from it with the AllPrep DNA/RNA mini kit. Resection treated the patients' primary liver carcinoma. With roughly 0.5 ug total RNA as template and a constant-region primer, TCR beta cDNA was made. Libraries covering TCR beta were generated through three nested multiplex PCR rounds (using a slightly modified ARM-PCR). TRBV1-TRBV30 forward primers paired with a C-beta reverse primer drove the first two PCR rounds, about 10 cycles each. TCRdb redid the calling of the multiplex PCR reads with MiXCR, one entry per CDR3 protein. The sample lists approximately 120,000 distinct CDR3 sequences, approximately 64% occurring once. From germline, CDR1 is SGHAT and CDR2 FQNNGV. The CDR3 runs to 14 residues.

The sequence was collected from a woman in her sixties or seventies with primary liver carcinoma and hepatitis B virus infection. Sequenced sample: liver tumor tissue from sampling region 3. Subset of the sample: tumor region T3, left-lateral pole. V usage is TRBV11-2 and J usage is TRBJ1-1, with TRBD1 identical over 8 bases. The CDR3 DNA follows: TGTGCCGGCAGCTTTACAGGGGGTAGCACTGAAGCTTTCTTT. Its translation: CAGSFTGGSTEAFF.